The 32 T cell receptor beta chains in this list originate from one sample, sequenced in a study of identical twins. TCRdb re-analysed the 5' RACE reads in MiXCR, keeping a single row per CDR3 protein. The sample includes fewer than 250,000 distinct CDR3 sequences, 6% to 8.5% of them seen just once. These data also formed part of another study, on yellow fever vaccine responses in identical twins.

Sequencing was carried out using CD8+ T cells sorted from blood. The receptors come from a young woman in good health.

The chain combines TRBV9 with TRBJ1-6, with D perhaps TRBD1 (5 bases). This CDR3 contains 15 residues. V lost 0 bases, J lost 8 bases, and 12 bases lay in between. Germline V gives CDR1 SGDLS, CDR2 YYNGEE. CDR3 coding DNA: TGTGCCAGCAGCGTAGACGGGGCGGGGGATTCACCCCTCCACTTT. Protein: CASSVDGAGDSPLHF.

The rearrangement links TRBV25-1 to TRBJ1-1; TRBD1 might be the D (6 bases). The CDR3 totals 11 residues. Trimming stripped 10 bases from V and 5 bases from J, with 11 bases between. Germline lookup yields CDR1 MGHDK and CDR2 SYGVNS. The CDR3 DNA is TGTGCCACCCAACAGGGAACTGAAGCTTTCTTT. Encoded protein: CATQQGTEAFF.

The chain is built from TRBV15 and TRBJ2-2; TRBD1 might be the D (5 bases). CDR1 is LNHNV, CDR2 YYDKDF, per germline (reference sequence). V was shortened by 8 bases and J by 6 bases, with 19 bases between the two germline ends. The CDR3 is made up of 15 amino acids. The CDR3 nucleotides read TGTGCCACCCGGACATGGTCTAGTTCATCCGGGGAGCTGTTTTTT. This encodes CATRTWSSSSGELFF.

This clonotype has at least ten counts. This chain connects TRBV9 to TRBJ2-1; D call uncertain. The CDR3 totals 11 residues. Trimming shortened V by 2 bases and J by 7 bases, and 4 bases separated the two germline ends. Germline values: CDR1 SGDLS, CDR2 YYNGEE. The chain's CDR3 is CASSVENEQFF. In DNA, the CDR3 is TGTGCCAGCAGCGTTGAAAATGAGCAGTTCTTC.

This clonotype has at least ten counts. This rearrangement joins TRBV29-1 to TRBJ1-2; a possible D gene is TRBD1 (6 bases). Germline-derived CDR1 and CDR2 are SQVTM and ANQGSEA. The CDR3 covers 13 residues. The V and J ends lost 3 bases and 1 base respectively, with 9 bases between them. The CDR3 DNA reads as TGCAGCGTTGAGACAGGAGATAACTATGGCTACACCTTC. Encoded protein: CSVETGDNYGYTF.

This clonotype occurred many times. The CDR3 protein is CASSSTYTSLYNEQFF. CDR3 nucleotide sequence: TGTGCCAGCAGCTCCACTTATACTAGTCTCTACAATGAGCAGTTCTTC. This rearrangement joins TRBV12-3 or TRBV12-4 to TRBJ2-1; perhaps TRBD2 as D (5 bases). The CDR3 is 16 residues long. V was cut by 6 bases and J by 3 bases, with 18 bases left in between.

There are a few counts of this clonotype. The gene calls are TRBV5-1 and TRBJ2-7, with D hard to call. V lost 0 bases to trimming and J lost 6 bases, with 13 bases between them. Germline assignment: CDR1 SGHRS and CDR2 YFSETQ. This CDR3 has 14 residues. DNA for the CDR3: TGCGCCAGCAGCTTGGGGCAGAATCTTCTCGAGCAGTACTTC. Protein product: CASSLGQNLLEQYF.

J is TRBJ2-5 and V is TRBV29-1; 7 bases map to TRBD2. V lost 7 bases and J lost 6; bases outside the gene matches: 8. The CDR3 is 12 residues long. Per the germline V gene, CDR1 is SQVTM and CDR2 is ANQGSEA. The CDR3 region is CSARQRDKTQYF. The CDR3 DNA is TGCAGCGCCCGCCAGCGGGATAAGACCCAGTACTTC.

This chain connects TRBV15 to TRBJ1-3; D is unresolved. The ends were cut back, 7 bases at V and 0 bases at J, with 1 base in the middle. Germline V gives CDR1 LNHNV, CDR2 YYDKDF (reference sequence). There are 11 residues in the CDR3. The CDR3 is CATTSGNTIYF. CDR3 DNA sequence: TGTGCCACCACCTCTGGAAACACCATATATTTT.

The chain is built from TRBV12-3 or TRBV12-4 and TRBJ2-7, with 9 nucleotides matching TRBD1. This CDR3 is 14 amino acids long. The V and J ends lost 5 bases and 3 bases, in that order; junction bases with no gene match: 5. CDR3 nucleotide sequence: TGTGCCAGCAGTCCACAGGGGGCTGGCTACGAGCAGTACTTC. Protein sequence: CASSPQGAGYEQYF.

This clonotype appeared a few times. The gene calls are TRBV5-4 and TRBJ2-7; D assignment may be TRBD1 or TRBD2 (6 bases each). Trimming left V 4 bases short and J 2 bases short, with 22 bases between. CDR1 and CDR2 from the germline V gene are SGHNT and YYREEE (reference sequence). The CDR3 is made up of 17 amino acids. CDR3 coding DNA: TGTGCCAGCAGCCCCGGGGGCTTTGGGACCACAACCTACGAGCAGTACTTC. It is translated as CASSPGGFGTTTYEQYF.

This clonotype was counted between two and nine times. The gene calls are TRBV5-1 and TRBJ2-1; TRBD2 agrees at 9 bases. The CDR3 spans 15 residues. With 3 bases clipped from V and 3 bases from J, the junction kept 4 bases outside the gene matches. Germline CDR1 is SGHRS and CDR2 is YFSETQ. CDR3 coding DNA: TGCGCCAGCAGCTCCGCGGGGGGGAACTACAATGAGCAGTTCTTC. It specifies CASSSAGGNYNEQFF. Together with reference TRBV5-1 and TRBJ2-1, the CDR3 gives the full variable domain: KAGVTQTPRYLIKTRGQQVTLSCSPISGHRSVSWYQQTPGQGLQFLFEYFSETQRNKGNFPGRFSGRQFSNSRSEMNVSTLELGDSALYLCASSSAGGNYNEQFFGPGTRLTVL.

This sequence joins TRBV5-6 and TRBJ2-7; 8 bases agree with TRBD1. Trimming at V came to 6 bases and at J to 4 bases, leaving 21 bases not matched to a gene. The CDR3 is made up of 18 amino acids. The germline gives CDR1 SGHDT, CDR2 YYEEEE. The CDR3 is CASTTTIYRTGPVYEQYF. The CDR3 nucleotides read TGTGCCAGCACCACGACCATCTATAGGACAGGGCCCGTTTACGAGCAGTACTTC.

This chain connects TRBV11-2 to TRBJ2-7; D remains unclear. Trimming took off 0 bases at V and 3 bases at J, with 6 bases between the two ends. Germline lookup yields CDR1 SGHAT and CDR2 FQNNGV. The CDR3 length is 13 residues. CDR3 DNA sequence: TGTGCCAGCAGCTTAGAGTATAGCTACGAGCAGTACGTC. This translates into CASSLEYSYEQYV.

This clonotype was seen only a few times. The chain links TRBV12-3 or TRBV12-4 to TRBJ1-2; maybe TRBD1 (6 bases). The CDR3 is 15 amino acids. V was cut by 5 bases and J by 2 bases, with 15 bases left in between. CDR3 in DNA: TGTGCCAGCAGTAAAACAGGGTTCGCCAACTATGGCTACACCTTC. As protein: CASSKTGFANYGYTF.

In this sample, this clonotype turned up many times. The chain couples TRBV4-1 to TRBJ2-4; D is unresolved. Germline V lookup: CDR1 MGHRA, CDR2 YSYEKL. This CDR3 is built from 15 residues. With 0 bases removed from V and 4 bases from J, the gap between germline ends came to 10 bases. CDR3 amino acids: CASSQDGVGKNIQYF. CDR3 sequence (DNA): TGCGCCAGCAGCCAAGATGGCGTGGGGAAAAACATTCAGTACTTC.

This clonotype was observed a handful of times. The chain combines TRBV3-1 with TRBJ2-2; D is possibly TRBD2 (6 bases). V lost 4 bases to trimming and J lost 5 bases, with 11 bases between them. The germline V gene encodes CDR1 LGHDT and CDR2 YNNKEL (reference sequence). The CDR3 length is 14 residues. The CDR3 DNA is TGTGCCAGCAGCCCGGGACTTTTTACCGGGGAGCTGTTTTTT. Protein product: CASSPGLFTGELFF.

Here the CDR3 DNA reads TGTGCCAGCAGAAACCCTTACGAGCAGTACGTC. Translation gives CASRNPYEQYV. This sequence joins TRBV6-5 and TRBJ2-7; no firm D call. This CDR3 comprises 11 residues. Germline loops: CDR1 MNHEY, CDR2 SVGAGI. The V and J ends lost 6 bases and 4 bases respectively, with 7 bases between them.

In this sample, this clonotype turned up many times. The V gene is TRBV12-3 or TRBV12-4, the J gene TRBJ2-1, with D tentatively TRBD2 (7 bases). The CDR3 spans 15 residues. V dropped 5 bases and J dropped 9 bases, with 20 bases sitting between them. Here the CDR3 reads CASSGGLGEGGEQFF. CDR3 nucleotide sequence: TGTGCCAGCAGTGGGGGACTGGGGGAGGGGGGTGAGCAGTTCTTC.

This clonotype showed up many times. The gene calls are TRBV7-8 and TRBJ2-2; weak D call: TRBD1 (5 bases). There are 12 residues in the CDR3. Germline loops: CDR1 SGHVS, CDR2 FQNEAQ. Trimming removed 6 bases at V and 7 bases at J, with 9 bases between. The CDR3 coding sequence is TGTGCCAGCAGGGGGCTAGACGGGGAGCTGTTTTTT. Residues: CASRGLDGELFF.

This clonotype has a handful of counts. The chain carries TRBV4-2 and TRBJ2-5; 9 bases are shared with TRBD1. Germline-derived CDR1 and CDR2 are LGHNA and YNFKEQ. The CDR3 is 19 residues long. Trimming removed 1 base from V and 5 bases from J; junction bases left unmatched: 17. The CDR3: CASSQARTGDSPGSETQYF. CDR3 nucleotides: TGTGCCAGCAGCCAAGCGAGGACAGGGGACTCCCCTGGGTCGGAGACCCAGTACTTC.

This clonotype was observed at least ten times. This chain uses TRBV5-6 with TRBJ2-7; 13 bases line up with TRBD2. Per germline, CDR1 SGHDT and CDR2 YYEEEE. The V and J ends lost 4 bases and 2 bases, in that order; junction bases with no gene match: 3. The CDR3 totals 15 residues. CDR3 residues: CASSPGTSGTYEQYF. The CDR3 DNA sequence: TGTGCCAGCAGCCCTGGGACTAGCGGGACCTACGAGCAGTACTTC.

As DNA, the CDR3 is TGTGCCAGCAGCTTAGTTTCAGACGGAGCCTACGAGCAGTACGTC. This codes for CASSLVSDGAYEQYV. The rearrangement uses TRBV7-8 and TRBJ2-7; no firm D call. The CDR3 contains 15 residues. Germline CDR1 SGHVS, CDR2 FQNEAQ. The V gene lost 1 base and the J gene lost 2 bases, with 12 bases spanning the gap.

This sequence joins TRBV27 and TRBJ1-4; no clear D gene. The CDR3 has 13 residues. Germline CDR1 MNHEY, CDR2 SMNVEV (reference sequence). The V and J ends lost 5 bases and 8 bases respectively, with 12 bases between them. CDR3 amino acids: CASSPKVVEKLFF. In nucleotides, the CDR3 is TGTGCCAGCAGTCCAAAGGTTGTGGAAAAACTGTTTTTT.

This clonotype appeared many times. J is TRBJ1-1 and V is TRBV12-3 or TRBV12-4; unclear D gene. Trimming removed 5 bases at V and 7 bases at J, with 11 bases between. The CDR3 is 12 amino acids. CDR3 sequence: CASSEGRNEAFF. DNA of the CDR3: TGTGCCAGCAGTGAGGGTAGAAATGAAGCTTTCTTT.

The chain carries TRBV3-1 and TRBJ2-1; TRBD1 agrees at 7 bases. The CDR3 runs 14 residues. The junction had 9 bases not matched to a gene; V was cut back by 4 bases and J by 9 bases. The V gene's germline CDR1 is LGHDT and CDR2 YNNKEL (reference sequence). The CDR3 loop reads CASSPETGQLEQFF. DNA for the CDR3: TGTGCCAGCAGCCCCGAGACAGGGCAACTTGAGCAGTTCTTC.

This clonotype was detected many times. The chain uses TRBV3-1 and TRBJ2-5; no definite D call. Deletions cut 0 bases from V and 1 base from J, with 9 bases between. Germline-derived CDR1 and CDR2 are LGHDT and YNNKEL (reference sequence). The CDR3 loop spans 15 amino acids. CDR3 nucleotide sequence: TGTGCCAGCAGCCAAGATGAAACAGCCCAAGAGACCCAGTACTTC. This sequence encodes CASSQDETAQETQYF.

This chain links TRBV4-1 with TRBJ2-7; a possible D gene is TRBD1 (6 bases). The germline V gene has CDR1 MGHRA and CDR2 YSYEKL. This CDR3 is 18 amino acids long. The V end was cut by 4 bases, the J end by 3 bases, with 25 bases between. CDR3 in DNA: TGCGCCAGCAGCCTAGAGCCCTTCCTGACAGGAGGAGACTACGAGCAGTACTTC. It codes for CASSLEPFLTGGDYEQYF.

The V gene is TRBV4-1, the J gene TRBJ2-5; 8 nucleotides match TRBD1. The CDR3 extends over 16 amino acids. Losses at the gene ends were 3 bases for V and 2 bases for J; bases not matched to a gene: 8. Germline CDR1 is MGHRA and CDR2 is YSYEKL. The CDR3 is CASSHPRQGRQETQYF. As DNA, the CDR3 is TGCGCCAGCAGCCACCCGCGACAGGGGCGTCAAGAGACCCAGTACTTC.

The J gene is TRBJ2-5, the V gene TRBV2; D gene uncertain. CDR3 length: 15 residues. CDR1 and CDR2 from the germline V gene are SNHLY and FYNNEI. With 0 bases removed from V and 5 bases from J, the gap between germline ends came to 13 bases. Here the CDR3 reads CASSEALRSPETQYF. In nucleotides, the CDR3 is TGTGCCAGCAGTGAAGCGCTCCGAAGTCCGGAGACCCAGTACTTC. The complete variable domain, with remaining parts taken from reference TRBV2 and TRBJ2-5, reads EPEVTQTPSHQVTQMGQEVILRCVPISNHLYFYWYRQILGQKVEFLVSFYNNEISEKSEIFDDQFSVERPDGSNFTLKIRSTKLEDSAMYFCASSEALRSPETQYFGPGTRLLVL.

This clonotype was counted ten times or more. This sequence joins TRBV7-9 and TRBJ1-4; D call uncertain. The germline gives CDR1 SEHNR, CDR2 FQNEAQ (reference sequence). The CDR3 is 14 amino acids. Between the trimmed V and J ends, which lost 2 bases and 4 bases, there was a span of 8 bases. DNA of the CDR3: TGTGCCAGCAGCTTATACGGAAATAATGAAAAACTGTTTTTT. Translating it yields CASSLYGNNEKLFF.

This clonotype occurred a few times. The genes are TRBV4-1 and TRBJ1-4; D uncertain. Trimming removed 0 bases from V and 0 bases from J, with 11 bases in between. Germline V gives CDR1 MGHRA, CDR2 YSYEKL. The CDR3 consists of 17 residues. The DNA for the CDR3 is TGCGCCAGCAGCCAAGACCCCCAGGATGCAACTAATGAAAAACTGTTTTTT. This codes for CASSQDPQDATNEKLFF.